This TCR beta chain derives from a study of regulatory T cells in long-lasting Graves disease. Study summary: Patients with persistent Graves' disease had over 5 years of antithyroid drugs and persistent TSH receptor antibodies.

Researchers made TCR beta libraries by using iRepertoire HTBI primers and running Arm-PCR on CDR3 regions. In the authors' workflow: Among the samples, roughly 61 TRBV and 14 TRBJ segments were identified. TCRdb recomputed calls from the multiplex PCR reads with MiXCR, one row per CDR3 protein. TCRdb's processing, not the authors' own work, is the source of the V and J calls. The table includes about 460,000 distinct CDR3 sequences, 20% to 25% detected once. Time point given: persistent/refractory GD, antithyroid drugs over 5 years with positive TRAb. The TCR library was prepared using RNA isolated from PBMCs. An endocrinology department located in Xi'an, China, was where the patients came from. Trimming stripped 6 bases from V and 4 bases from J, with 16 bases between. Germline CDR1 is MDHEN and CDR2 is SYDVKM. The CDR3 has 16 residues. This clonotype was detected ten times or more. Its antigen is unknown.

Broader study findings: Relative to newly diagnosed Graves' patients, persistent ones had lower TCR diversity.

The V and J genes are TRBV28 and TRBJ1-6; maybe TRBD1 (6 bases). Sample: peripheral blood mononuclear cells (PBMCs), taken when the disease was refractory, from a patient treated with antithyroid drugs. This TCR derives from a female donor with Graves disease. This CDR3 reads CASRYHRETYNSPLHF. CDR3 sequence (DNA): TGTGCCAGCAGGTATCACAGGGAGACTTATAATTCACCCCTCCACTTT. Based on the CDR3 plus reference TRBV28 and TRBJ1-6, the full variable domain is DVKVTQSSRYLVKRTGEKVFLECVQDMDHENMFWYRQDPGLGLRLIYFSYDVKMKEKGDIPEGYSVSREKKERFSLILESASTNQTSMYLCASRYHRETYNSPLHFGNGTRLTVT.